This TCR beta chain originates from a study of blood T cell repertoires in COVID-19. Study context: T cells, B-cell-depleted T cells, or PBMCs provided the cDNA or gDNA that served as material.

Assay: immunoSEQ multiplex PCR; the TCRdb copy retains only in-frame clones and omits some. The table includes around 280,000 clones, 70% to 90% detected once. This clone was found once. There are 14 residues in the CDR3. V was pared by 2 bases and J by 3 bases, with 8 bases between. Germline lookup yields CDR1 ENHRY and CDR2 SYGVKD. The genes are TRBV10-3 and TRBJ1-5; unclear D gene. The sequencing input was peripheral blood. This clonotype was sampled from a man between 65 and 79 years old with acute or convalescent COVID-19. CDR3 sequence (DNA): TGTGCCATCAGTGAGGGACGGGACAATCAGCCCCAGCATTTT. The encoded protein is CAISEGRDNQPQHF.